This T cell receptor beta chain was found in a study of response to subunit inactivated influenza vaccine. Findings and limits, study-wide: Authors suggested each seasonal influenza vaccination recruits few new T cells.

This clonotype has more than one count but fewer than ten. Its specificity is not known. Germline V gene sequence: CDR1 SGHTA, CDR2 FQGTGA. The CDR3 is made up of 15 amino acids. The V gene lost 0 bases and the J gene lost 0 bases, with 8 bases spanning the gap. TCRdb reprocessed the RT-PCR reads via MiXCR and lists one record per CDR3 protein. The repertoire includes more than 550,000 distinct CDR3 sequences, 11% of them detected once, and roughly 11% sits in the top ten. These data were likewise used in another study, on T cells expressing NK-cell markers. That source adds: The authors made TCR beta cDNA libraries by 5'RACE template switching. This switching added a universal primer site and UMIs. Sequencing of TCR beta repertoires drew on sorted CD3+CD56+NKG2C+, CD3+CD56+NKG2C- and CD3+CD56-NKG2C+ T cells. The sequencing cohort of eight donors included seven HCMV-seropositive individuals and one seronegative individual. Restriction of sorting to alpha-beta TCR T cells was accomplished in several experiments using an anti-gamma-delta TCR antibody.

Sequenced material: PBMCs from blood, taken on the day of vaccination. The clonotype was recovered from a man aged 45 to 65 who received an inactivated influenza vaccine. V is TRBV7-3 and J is TRBJ2-5; D possibly corresponds to TRBD2 (5 bases). CDR3: CASSLTPADQETQYF. The DNA of the CDR3 is TGTGCCAGCAGCTTAACCCCAGCGGACCAAGAGACCCAGTACTTC. Combining the CDR3 with reference TRBV7-3 and TRBJ2-5 gives the whole variable domain GAGVSQTPSNKVTEKGKYVELRCDPISGHTALYWYRQSLGQGPEFLIYFQGTGAADDSGLPNDRFFAVRPEGSVSTLKIQRTERGDSAVYLCASSLTPADQETQYFGPGTRLLVL.